This is a list of T cell receptor beta chains from one sample in a study of vaccination effects on CD4 cells after COVID-19. The antigens these receptors bind are not known. Clones were sequenced by immunoSEQ multiplex PCR, and TCRdb holds only the in-frame ones, with some missing. The sample shows 37,000 or so clones, roughly 74% of them seen only once. The sample in question was CD4+ T cells from PBMCs cultured without peptide, obtained before COVID-19 vaccination. These receptors originate from a human donor who received a COVID-19 vaccine. Both conserved end residues are part of each CDR3. Each record gives: CDR3 DNA, CDR3 protein, V gene, clone size, J gene, D gene. D genes are given only for firm matches. Not every row has a clone size; where given, it reads once, few, many or a size class.

cdr3_nt: TGTGCCACCTATGGGCTTGGCGGAAACACCATATATTTT
cdr3_aa: CATYGLGGNTIYF
v_call: TRBV6-5
clone_size: few
j_call: TRBJ1-3
d_call: -

cdr3_nt: TGTGCCAGCAGCGTAGCGGGACTAGCGGCGACCGGGGAGCTGTTTTTT
cdr3_aa: CASSVAGLAATGELFF
v_call: TRBV9
clone_size: -
j_call: TRBJ2-2
d_call: TRBD2

cdr3_nt: TGTGCCAGCAGTATAGAACAGGGGAGGTCTGAAGCTTTCTTT
cdr3_aa: CASSIEQGRSEAFF
v_call: TRBV2
clone_size: -
j_call: TRBJ1-1
d_call: TRBD1

cdr3_nt: TGTGCCAGCAGCTTACCGACAGGTCTACACACCGGGGAGCTGTTTTTT
cdr3_aa: CASSLPTGLHTGELFF
v_call: TRBV7-9
clone_size: -
j_call: TRBJ2-2
d_call: -

cdr3_nt: TGTGCCAGCAGCCGTACGGGGTTAACCGTCTCCTACGAGCAGTACTTC
cdr3_aa: CASSRTGLTVSYEQYF
v_call: TRBV5-4
clone_size: few
j_call: TRBJ2-7
d_call: -

cdr3_nt: TGTGCCAGCAGCCCGGGATTGGGGGAAGGAGAAAGAAATGAGCAGTTCTTC
cdr3_aa: CASSPGLGEGERNEQFF
v_call: TRBV3-1/TRBV3-2
clone_size: -
j_call: TRBJ2-1
d_call: -

cdr3_nt: TGTGCCATCAGTGAAACGGAAAACTATGGCTACACCTTC
cdr3_aa: CAISETENYGYTF
v_call: TRBV10-3
clone_size: -
j_call: TRBJ1-2
d_call: -

cdr3_nt: TGTGCCATCATACTAGCGGTCCCGGATCCCAGCTACGAGCAGTACTTC
cdr3_aa: CAIILAVPDPSYEQYF
v_call: TRBV10-3
clone_size: -
j_call: TRBJ2-7
d_call: TRBD2

cdr3_nt: TGTGCCAGCAGCTGGAACGAGCGGGGCGCTTTCTTT
cdr3_aa: CASSWNERGAFF
v_call: TRBV5-6
clone_size: few
j_call: TRBJ1-1
d_call: -

cdr3_nt: TGTGCCAGCAGTTACAGGACAGGAAACTATGGCTACACCTTC
cdr3_aa: CASSYRTGNYGYTF
v_call: TRBV6-5
clone_size: -
j_call: TRBJ1-2
d_call: TRBD1

cdr3_nt: TGCGCCAGCAGCTTGGACCAGTTCGATACCGGGGAGCTGTTTTTT
cdr3_aa: CASSLDQFDTGELFF
v_call: TRBV5-1
clone_size: -
j_call: TRBJ2-2
d_call: -

cdr3_nt: TGTGCCAGCAGCCAAGTAGAGAGTGCCAGGAACACTGAAGCTTTCTTT
cdr3_aa: CASSQVESARNTEAFF
v_call: TRBV3-1/TRBV3-2
clone_size: few
j_call: TRBJ1-1
d_call: -

cdr3_nt: TGCGCCAGCAGCCAAGATAGCCTAGCGGGGGGCACAGATACGCAGTATTTT
cdr3_aa: CASSQDSLAGGTDTQYF
v_call: TRBV4-3
clone_size: once
j_call: TRBJ2-3
d_call: TRBD2

cdr3_nt: TGTGCCAGCTCACCACCGAGGGCAGGCCTCATGAACACTGAAGCTTTCTTT
cdr3_aa: CASSPPRAGLMNTEAFF
v_call: TRBV18
clone_size: few
j_call: TRBJ1-1
d_call: -

cdr3_nt: TGTGCCAGCAGCTTCTCCTCGCAGGCCCAATCCTACGAGCAGTACTTC
cdr3_aa: CASSFSSQAQSYEQYF
v_call: TRBV5-4
clone_size: -
j_call: TRBJ2-7
d_call: -

cdr3_nt: TGTGCCAGCAGTTTATACGCGGGAGGAGAACCCTACGAGCAGTACTTC
cdr3_aa: CASSLYAGGEPYEQYF
v_call: TRBV27
clone_size: -
j_call: TRBJ2-7
d_call: TRBD2

cdr3_nt: TGTGCCAGCAGTGAACTTGGACCACGATATAATTCACCCCTCCACTTT
cdr3_aa: CASSELGPRYNSPLHF
v_call: TRBV6-1
clone_size: -
j_call: TRBJ1-6
d_call: -

cdr3_nt: TGTGCCAGCAGCCAACCCCGCACAGATACGCAGTATTTT
cdr3_aa: CASSQPRTDTQYF
v_call: TRBV4-2
clone_size: -
j_call: TRBJ2-3
d_call: -

cdr3_nt: TGTGCCAGCAGTGAAGCGCTGAGGGCCAAAAACATTCAGTACTTC
cdr3_aa: CASSEALRAKNIQYF
v_call: TRBV2
clone_size: few
j_call: TRBJ2-4
d_call: -

cdr3_nt: TGTGCCAGCAGTGCCCCGGGGCGGAATAACACTGAAGCTTTCTTT
cdr3_aa: CASSAPGRNNTEAFF
v_call: TRBV2
clone_size: -
j_call: TRBJ1-1
d_call: -

cdr3_nt: TGCAGTGCTCTTACCCACTACGAGCTGTACTTC
cdr3_aa: CSALTHYELYF
v_call: TRBV20-1
clone_size: once
j_call: TRBJ2-7
d_call: -

cdr3_nt: TGCGCCAGCAGCCGCAGGCCAGGGAGTAATACTAACTCCTACGAGCAGTACTTC
cdr3_aa: CASSRRPGSNTNSYEQYF
v_call: TRBV5-1
clone_size: -
j_call: TRBJ2-7
d_call: -

cdr3_nt: TGCGCCAGCAGCTTGTCGGGCAGCCAGTACGAGCAGTACTTC
cdr3_aa: CASSLSGSQYEQYF
v_call: TRBV5-1
clone_size: -
j_call: TRBJ2-7
d_call: -

cdr3_nt: TGTGCCAGCAGCCTACAGGGGTTAAATGAGCAGTTCTTC
cdr3_aa: CASSLQGLNEQFF
v_call: TRBV28
clone_size: -
j_call: TRBJ2-1
d_call: TRBD1

cdr3_nt: TGTGCCATCAGTGAGTCCTCCCCGATCTCTGGAAACACCATATATTTT
cdr3_aa: CAISESSPISGNTIYF
v_call: TRBV10-3
clone_size: -
j_call: TRBJ1-3
d_call: -

cdr3_nt: TGTGCCAGCAGCCCGCGGACTAGCGGGACCGCGAACACCGGGGAGCTGTTTTTT
cdr3_aa: CASSPRTSGTANTGELFF
v_call: TRBV5-4
clone_size: few
j_call: TRBJ2-2
d_call: TRBD2

cdr3_nt: TGCGCCAGCAGCGGGGAACTTTTGCGCCACGAGCAGTACTTC
cdr3_aa: CASSGELLRHEQYF
v_call: TRBV5-1
clone_size: -
j_call: TRBJ2-7
d_call: -

cdr3_nt: TGTGCCAGCAGTGAACTGGAAGGAGCTAATGAAAAACTGTTTTTT
cdr3_aa: CASSELEGANEKLFF
v_call: TRBV2
clone_size: -
j_call: TRBJ1-4
d_call: -

cdr3_nt: TGTGCCAGCAGCCCGACGGCGAATTCACCCCTCCACTTT
cdr3_aa: CASSPTANSPLHF
v_call: TRBV3-1/TRBV3-2
clone_size: -
j_call: TRBJ1-6
d_call: -

cdr3_nt: TGTGCCAGCGGAAACGGACAGGGACCAAATCAGCCCCAGCATTTT
cdr3_aa: CASGNGQGPNQPQHF
v_call: TRBV21-1
clone_size: -
j_call: TRBJ1-5
d_call: -

cdr3_nt: TGTGCTAGTGGTTTGACCCCCGGGACAGGGGCTTCACCCCTCCACTTT
cdr3_aa: CASGLTPGTGASPLHF
v_call: TRBV12-5
clone_size: few
j_call: TRBJ1-6
d_call: TRBD1

cdr3_nt: TGTGCCAGCAGCCACCAACGGCAGTTCGGCGTAACTGAAGCTTTCTTT
cdr3_aa: CASSHQRQFGVTEAFF
v_call: TRBV3-1/TRBV3-2
clone_size: few
j_call: TRBJ1-1
d_call: -

cdr3_nt: TGTGCCAGCAGCGCGACTAGCGGGGCCTACAATGAGCAGTTCTTC
cdr3_aa: CASSATSGAYNEQFF
v_call: TRBV5-4
clone_size: -
j_call: TRBJ2-1
d_call: TRBD2

cdr3_nt: TGTGCCAGCAGCTTACGTGCGAACACTGAAGCTTTCTTT
cdr3_aa: CASSLRANTEAFF
v_call: TRBV11-3
clone_size: -
j_call: TRBJ1-1
d_call: -